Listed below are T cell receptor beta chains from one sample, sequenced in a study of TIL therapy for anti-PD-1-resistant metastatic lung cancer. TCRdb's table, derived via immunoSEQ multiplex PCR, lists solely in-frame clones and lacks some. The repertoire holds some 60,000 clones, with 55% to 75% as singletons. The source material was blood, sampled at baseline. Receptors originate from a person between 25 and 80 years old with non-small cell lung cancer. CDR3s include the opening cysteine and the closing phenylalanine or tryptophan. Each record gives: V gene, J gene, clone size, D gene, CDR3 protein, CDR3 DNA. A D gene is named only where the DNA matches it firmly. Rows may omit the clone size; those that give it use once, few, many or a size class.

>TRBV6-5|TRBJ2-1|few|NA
CASSYSGIHNEQFF
TGTGCCAGCAGTTACTCCGGGATCCACAATGAGCAGTTCTTC
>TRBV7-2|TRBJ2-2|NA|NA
CASSSVRTGELFF
TGTGCCAGCAGCTCCGTACGCACCGGGGAGCTGTTTTTT
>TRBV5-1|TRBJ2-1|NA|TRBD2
CASRNGTSAPHEQFF
TGCGCCAGCAGGAACGGGACTAGCGCCCCACATGAGCAGTTCTTC
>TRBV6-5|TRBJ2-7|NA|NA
CASSSPGQTSSYEQYF
TGTGCCAGCAGTTCACCTGGACAGACTTCATCCTACGAGCAGTACTTC
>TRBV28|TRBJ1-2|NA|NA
CASSLGQGWAGYTF
TGTGCCAGCAGTTTAGGGCAGGGATGGGCTGGCTACACCTTC
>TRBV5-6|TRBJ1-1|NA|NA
CASSFGGRNTEAFF
TGTGCCAGCAGCTTTGGGGGGAGGAACACTGAAGCTTTCTTT
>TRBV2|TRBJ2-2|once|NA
CASWSESSPGELFF
TGTGCCAGCTGGAGCGAGAGCTCACCGGGGGAGCTGTTTTTT
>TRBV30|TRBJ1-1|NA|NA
CAWRGARNTEAFF
TGTGCCTGGAGGGGGGCCAGGAACACTGAAGCTTTCTTT
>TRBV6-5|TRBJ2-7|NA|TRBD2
CASSYQLAGDEQYF
TGTGCCAGCAGTTACCAACTAGCGGGAGACGAGCAGTACTTC
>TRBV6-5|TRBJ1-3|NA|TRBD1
CASRRQGLGNTIYF
TGTGCCAGCAGAAGACAGGGCTTAGGAAACACCATATATTTT
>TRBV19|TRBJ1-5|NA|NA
CASSGMAGSGSNQPQHF
TGTGCCAGTAGTGGAATGGCGGGGTCGGGGAGCAATCAGCCCCAGCATTTT
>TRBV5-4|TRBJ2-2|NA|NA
CASSSPSGGGGTGELFF
TGTGCCAGCAGCTCCCCTAGCGGAGGGGGGGGCACCGGGGAGCTGTTTTTT
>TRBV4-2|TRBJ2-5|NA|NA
CASSQDMRTQYF
TGTGCCAGCAGCCAAGATATGAGGACCCAGTACTTC
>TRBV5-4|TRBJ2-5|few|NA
CASSGEASGQETQYF
TGTGCCAGCAGCGGGGAGGCTAGTGGGCAAGAGACCCAGTACTTC
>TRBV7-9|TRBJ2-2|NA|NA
CASSSWQLINTGELFF
TGTGCCAGCAGCTCCTGGCAGCTCATTAACACCGGGGAGCTGTTTTTT
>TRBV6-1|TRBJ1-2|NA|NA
CASSEGGAYGYTF
TGTGCCAGCAGTGAGGGCGGAGCATATGGCTACACCTTC
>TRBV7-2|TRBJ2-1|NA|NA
CASSFLIGGDNEQFF
TGTGCCAGCAGCTTCCTGATTGGCGGGGACAATGAGCAGTTCTTC
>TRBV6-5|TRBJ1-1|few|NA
CASSLKQGWNTEAFF
TGTGCCAGCAGCCTTAAACAGGGATGGAACACTGAAGCTTTCTTT
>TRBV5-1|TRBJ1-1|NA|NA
CASSYGEGTEAFF
TGCGCCAGCAGCTACGGGGAGGGCACTGAAGCTTTCTTT
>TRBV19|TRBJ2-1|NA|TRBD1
CASSTGTGGQGEQFF
TGTGCCAGTAGTACCGGGACAGGGGGTCAAGGTGAGCAGTTCTTC
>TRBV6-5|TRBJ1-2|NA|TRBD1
CASSLPSSTGGYTF
TGTGCCAGCAGTCTGCCTTCATCGACAGGGGGCTACACCTTC
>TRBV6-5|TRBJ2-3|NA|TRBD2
CASSYSAGEYTDTQYF
TGTGCCAGCAGTTACTCTGCGGGGGAGTACACAGATACGCAGTATTTT
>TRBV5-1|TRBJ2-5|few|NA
CASSLRGFIETQYF
TGCGCCAGCAGCTTGAGGGGGTTCATAGAGACCCAGTACTTC
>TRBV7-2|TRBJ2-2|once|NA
CASSLAPAENTGELFF
TGTGCCAGCAGCTTAGCGCCAGCGGAGAACACCGGGGAGCTGTTTTTT
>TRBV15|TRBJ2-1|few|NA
CATSNLLPYNEQFF
TGTGCCACCAGCAACCTTCTTCCCTACAATGAGCAGTTCTTC
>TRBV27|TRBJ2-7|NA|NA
CASSLYGGRGQYF
TGTGCCAGCAGTTTATATGGGGGTCGGGGGCAGTACTTC
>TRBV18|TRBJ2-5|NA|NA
CASSPGGRGKTQYF
TGTGCCAGCTCACCGGGGGGCCGAGGGAAGACCCAGTACTTC
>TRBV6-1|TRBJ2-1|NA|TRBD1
CASSGGQGLYNEQFF
TGTGCCAGCAGTGGCGGACAGGGGCTATACAATGAGCAGTTCTTC
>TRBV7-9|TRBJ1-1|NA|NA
CASQRTEAFF
TGTGCCAGTCAGAGGACTGAAGCTTTCTTT
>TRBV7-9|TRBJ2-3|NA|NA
CASSWDRKLVTDTQYF
TGTGCCAGCAGCTGGGACCGAAAGTTGGTCACAGATACGCAGTATTTT
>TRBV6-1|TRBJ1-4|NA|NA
CASSEGNLETNEKLFF
TGTGCCAGCAGTGAAGGTAACCTCGAGACTAATGAAAAACTGTTTTTT
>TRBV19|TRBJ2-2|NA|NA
CASSKGQVVGSWSTGELFF
TGTGCCAGTAGTAAGGGCCAGGTGGTCGGTTCATGGTCCACCGGGGAGCTGTTTTTT
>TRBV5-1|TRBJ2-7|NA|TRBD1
CASSLAGQGAGEQYF
TGCGCCAGCAGCTTGGCGGGACAGGGGGCCGGGGAGCAGTACTTC
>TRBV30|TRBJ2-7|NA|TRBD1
CARTQGPTYEQYF
TGTGCCCGAACACAGGGGCCTACCTACGAGCAGTACTTC
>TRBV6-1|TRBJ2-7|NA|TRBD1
CASRRTGVYEQYF
TGTGCCAGCAGGAGGACAGGGGTTTACGAGCAGTACTTC
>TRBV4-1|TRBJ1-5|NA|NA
CASSRVTKEMYSNQPQHF
TGCGCCAGCAGCCGGGTGACAAAAGAGATGTATAGCAATCAGCCCCAGCATTTT
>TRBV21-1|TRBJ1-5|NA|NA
CASSKGGQGATSNQPQHF
TGTGCCAGCAGCAAAGGAGGACAGGGGGCGACTAGCAATCAGCCCCAGCATTTT
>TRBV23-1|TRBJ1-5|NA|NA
CAIRSGYRNQPQHF
TGCGCCATACGGAGCGGGTATCGCAATCAGCCCCAGCATTTT
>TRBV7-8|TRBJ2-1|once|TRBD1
CASSLGQGVWSYNEQFF
TGTGCCAGCAGCTTGGGACAGGGAGTCTGGTCCTACAATGAGCAGTTCTTC
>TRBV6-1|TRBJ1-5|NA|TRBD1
CASSPQGNQPQHF
TGTGCCAGCAGCCCACAGGGGAATCAGCCCCAGCATTTT
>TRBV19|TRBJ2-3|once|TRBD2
CASTERGLGSTDTQYF
TGTGCCAGTACCGAGAGAGGACTAGGGAGCACAGATACGCAGTATTTT
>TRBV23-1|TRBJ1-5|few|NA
CARSQEPRDNQPQHF
TGCGCCCGCAGCCAAGAACCTAGGGACAATCAGCCCCAGCATTTT
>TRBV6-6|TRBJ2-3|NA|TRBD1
CASSFLGGATDTQYF
TGTGCCAGCAGCTTCTTAGGGGGCGCGACAGATACGCAGTATTTT